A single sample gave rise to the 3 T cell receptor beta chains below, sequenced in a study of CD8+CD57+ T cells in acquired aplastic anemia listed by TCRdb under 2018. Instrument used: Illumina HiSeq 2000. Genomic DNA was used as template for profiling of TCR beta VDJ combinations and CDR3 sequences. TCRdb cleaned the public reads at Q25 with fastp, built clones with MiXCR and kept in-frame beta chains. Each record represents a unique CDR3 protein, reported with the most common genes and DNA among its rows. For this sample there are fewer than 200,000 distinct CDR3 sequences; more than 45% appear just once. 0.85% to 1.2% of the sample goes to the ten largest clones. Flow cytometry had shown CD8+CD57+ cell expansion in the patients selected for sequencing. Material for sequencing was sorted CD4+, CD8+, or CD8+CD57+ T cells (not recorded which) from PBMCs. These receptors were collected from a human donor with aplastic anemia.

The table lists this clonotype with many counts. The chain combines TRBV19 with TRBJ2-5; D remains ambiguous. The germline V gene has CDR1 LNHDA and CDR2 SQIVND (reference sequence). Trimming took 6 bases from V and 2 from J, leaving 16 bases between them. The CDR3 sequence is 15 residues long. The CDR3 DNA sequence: TGTGCCAGTAGCCAATTTGGGTTACAGCAAGAGACCCAGTACTTC. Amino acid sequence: CASSQFGLQQETQYF.

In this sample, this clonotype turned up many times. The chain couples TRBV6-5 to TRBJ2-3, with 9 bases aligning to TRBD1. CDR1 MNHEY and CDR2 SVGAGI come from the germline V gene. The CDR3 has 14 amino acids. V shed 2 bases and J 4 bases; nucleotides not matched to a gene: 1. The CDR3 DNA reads TGTGCCAGCAGTTACGGACAGGGGTCAGATACGCAGTATTTT. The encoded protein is CASSYGQGSDTQYF.

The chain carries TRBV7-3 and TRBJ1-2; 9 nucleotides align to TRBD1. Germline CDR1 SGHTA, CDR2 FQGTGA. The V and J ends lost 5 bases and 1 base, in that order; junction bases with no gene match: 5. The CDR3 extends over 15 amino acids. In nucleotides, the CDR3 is TGTGCCAGCAGCCCTCGGACAGGGGTTAACTATGGCTACACCTTC. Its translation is CASSPRTGVNYGYTF.